This T cell receptor (beta chain) came from a study of blood T cell repertoires in COVID-19. About the research overall: T cells, B-cell-depleted T cells, or PBMCs provided the cDNA or gDNA that served as material.

CDR1 and CDR2 (germline): LGHNA, YNFKEQ. Trimming removed 1 base from V and 1 base from J, with 8 bases in between. This CDR3 is built from 15 residues. Enrolment of Seattle patients took place during active infection, and they were followed longitudinally. This table comes from immunoSEQ multiplex PCR, and its TCRdb copy is limited to in-frame clones, with some not included. The repertoire consists of roughly 570,000 clones, with roughly 89% occurring once and the leading ten covering roughly 8%. The V gene is TRBV4-2, the J gene TRBJ2-4; D might be TRBD2 (5 bases). Sample: peripheral blood. The receptor was isolated from a woman aged 50 to 65 with COVID-19, enrolled during active disease. The CDR3: CASSQGGWAKNIQYF. The CDR3 DNA sequence: TGTGCCAGCAGCCAAGGAGGGTGGGCCAAAAACATTCAGTACTTC.